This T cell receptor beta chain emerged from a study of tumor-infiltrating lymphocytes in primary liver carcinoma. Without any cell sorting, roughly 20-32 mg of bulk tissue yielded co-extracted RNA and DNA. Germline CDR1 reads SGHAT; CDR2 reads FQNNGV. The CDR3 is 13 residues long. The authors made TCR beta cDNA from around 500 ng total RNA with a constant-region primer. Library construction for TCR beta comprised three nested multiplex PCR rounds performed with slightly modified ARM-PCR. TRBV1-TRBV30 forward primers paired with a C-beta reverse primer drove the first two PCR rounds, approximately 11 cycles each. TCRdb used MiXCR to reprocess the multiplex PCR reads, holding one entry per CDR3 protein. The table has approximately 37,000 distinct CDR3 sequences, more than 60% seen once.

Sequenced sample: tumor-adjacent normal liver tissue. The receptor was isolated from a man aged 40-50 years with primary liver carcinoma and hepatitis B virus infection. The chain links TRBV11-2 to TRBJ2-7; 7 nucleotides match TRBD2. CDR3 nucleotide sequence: TGTGTCGGCAGCTTAGGCAGGGAGGGCGAGCAGTACTTC. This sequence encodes CVGSLGREGEQYF.